Below, one T cell receptor beta chain is given with its context. Other nucleotide sequences in the sample specify the same CDR3. With 2 bases removed from V and 0 bases from J, the gap between germline ends came to 4 bases. The CDR3 spans 13 residues. CDR1 and CDR2 (germline): LNHDA, SQIVND (reference sequence). Profiled with immunoSEQ multiplex PCR; TCRdb holds only in-frame clones, not every one. The repertoire holds roughly 1,000,000 clones, with approximately 78% as singletons. This entry is derived from a study of shared clonotypes between healthy human individuals. Sequenced: memory CD4+ T cells from PBMCs. The sample's subset: CD45RA-negative fraction. J is TRBJ1-2 and V is TRBV19, with no clear D. This clonotype originated in a man between 18 and 29 years old in good health. Some clones in this sample may be carry-over from other donors' samples. The DNA for the CDR3 is TGTGCCAGTAGTATAAACTCTAACTATGGCTACACCTTC. Its translation: CASSINSNYGYTF. Full variable domain (rest looked up from reference TRBV19 and TRBJ1-2): DGGITQSPKYLFRKEGQNVTLSCEQNLNHDAMYWYRQDPGQGLRLIYYSQIVNDFQKGDIAEGYSVSREKKESFPLTVTSAQKNPTAFYLCASSINSNYGYTFGSGTRLTVV.